This is a list of T cell receptor beta chains from one sample in a study of T cells in localized non-small cell lung cancer. Profiled with immunoSEQ multiplex PCR; TCRdb holds only in-frame clones, not every one. The sample has 30,000 to 40,000 clones, about 90% seen once. The sample in question was peripheral blood, obtained before any cancer treatment. These TCRs come from a man aged 40 to 70 with stage I lung adenocarcinoma. Both conserved end residues are part of each CDR3. D genes are given only for firm matches. Expanded clones get a size class; other rows say once, few or many, or leave the size out.

clone size,V gene,D gene,J gene,CDR3 protein,CDR3 DNA
.,TRBV19,TRBD1,TRBJ2-2,CASEQGAGELFF,TGTGCCAGTGAACAGGGGGCCGGGGAGCTGTTTTTT
.,TRBV29-1,TRBD2,TRBJ2-3,CSPRLADTDTQYF,TGCAGCCCACGACTAGCGGACACAGATACGCAGTATTTT
.,TRBV9,.,TRBJ2-3,CASSNTGDTQYF,TGTGCCAGCAGCAACACCGGGGATACGCAGTATTTT
.,TRBV4-1,TRBD2,TRBJ2-5,CASSQAGLAGHEETQYF,TGCGCCAGCAGCCAAGCCGGACTAGCGGGCCATGAAGAGACCCAGTACTTC
.,TRBV18,.,TRBJ1-1,CASSPPQGRTEAFF,TGTGCCAGCTCCCCGCCTCAGGGGAGGACTGAAGCTTTCTTT
medium-sized,TRBV9,TRBD1,TRBJ1-2,CASSPAGTGVFGYTF,TGTGCCAGCAGCCCAGCCGGGACAGGGGTTTTTGGCTACACCTTC
.,TRBV19,TRBD2,TRBJ2-1,CASSTSGASYNEQFF,TGTGCCAGTAGTACCAGCGGGGCCTCCTACAATGAGCAGTTCTTC
few,TRBV11-2,.,TRBJ1-6,CASSFQSPLHF,TGTGCCAGCAGCTTCCAATCACCCCTCCACTTT
.,TRBV9,.,TRBJ2-2,CASSVTQGGELFF,TGTGCCAGCAGCGTAACACAGGGCGGGGAGCTGTTTTTT
.,TRBV9,TRBD1,TRBJ2-7,CASSKSGNRGNEQYF,TGTGCCAGCAGCAAATCGGGTAACAGGGGTAACGAGCAGTACTTC
.,TRBV7-2,.,TRBJ2-5,CASSREPGTQYF,TGTGCCAGCAGCCGTGAACCGGGGACCCAGTACTTC
.,TRBV5-1,.,TRBJ1-1,CASTPEGRETEAFF,TGCGCCAGCACCCCCGAGGGCAGGGAAACTGAAGCTTTCTTT
.,TRBV19,.,TRBJ1-5,CASSILTLGEPQHF,TGTGCCAGTAGTATCCTTACTCTCGGGGAGCCCCAGCATTTT
.,TRBV19,.,TRBJ1-2,CASSIAGPAPGYTF,TGTGCCAGTAGTATAGCAGGACCGGCCCCCGGCTACACCTTC
.,TRBV6-4,.,TRBJ1-2,CASSASAGNGYTF,TGTGCCAGCAGTGCGTCGGCAGGGAATGGCTACACCTTC
.,TRBV7-9,.,TRBJ1-2,CASSTRADYGYTF,TGTGCCAGCAGCACCCGGGCCGATTATGGCTACACCTTC
.,TRBV28,.,TRBJ1-2,CASSLVPQGNMDGYTF,TGTGCCAGCAGCCTGGTCCCCCAGGGTAATATGGACGGCTACACCTTC
.,TRBV18,.,TRBJ1-1,CASSPQTVMNTEAFF,TGTGCCAGCTCACCACAGACAGTTATGAACACTGAAGCTTTCTTT
.,TRBV5-5,TRBD1,TRBJ2-5,CASSGDRVEETQYF,TGTGCCAGCAGCGGGGACAGGGTGGAAGAGACCCAGTACTTC
.,TRBV11-3,.,TRBJ2-7,CASSSGPYEQYF,TGTGCCAGCAGCTCCGGGCCTTACGAGCAGTACTTC
once,TRBV19,.,TRBJ1-1,CASSIASNTEAFF,TGTGCCAGTAGTATCGCTTCGAACACTGAAGCTTTCTTT
.,TRBV19,TRBD2,TRBJ2-3,CASSITASGGTDTQYF,TGTGCCAGTAGTATTACGGCTAGCGGGGGAACAGATACGCAGTATTTT
.,TRBV27,.,TRBJ1-5,CASSLRPPRTTYNQPQHF,TGTGCCAGCAGTCTACGACCTCCCCGCACAACCTACAATCAGCCCCAGCATTTT
.,TRBV30,TRBD1,TRBJ2-7,CAWSGTSKSPVTPRTGGKYEQYF,TGTGCCTGGAGTGGGACCTCGAAGTCCCCAGTTACACCTCGGACAGGGGGGAAATACGAGCAGTACTTC
.,TRBV9,.,TRBJ1-1,CASSVGGTEAFF,TGTGCCAGCAGCGTAGGTGGGACTGAAGCTTTCTTT
.,TRBV14,.,TRBJ1-6,CASSQEKQSRTSPLHF,TGTGCCAGCAGCCAAGAAAAACAGTCGAGGACTTCACCCCTCCACTTT
.,TRBV27,.,TRBJ2-5,CASSVRATEKTQYF,TGTGCCAGCAGTGTCAGGGCGACTGAGAAGACCCAGTACTTC
.,TRBV6-1,TRBD1,TRBJ2-2,CASSERQGDGELFF,TGTGCCAGCAGTGAACGACAGGGGGACGGGGAGCTGTTTTTT
.,TRBV11-2,TRBD1,TRBJ1-1,CASSTGRGQLNTEAFF,TGTGCCAGCAGCACGGGGCGGGGACAGCTAAACACTGAAGCTTTCTTT
.,TRBV19,.,TRBJ1-3,CASSILGNTIYF,TGTGCCAGTAGTATTCTTGGAAACACCATATATTTT
.,TRBV19,TRBD1,TRBJ1-5,CASSKIPTGAIQPQHF,TGTGCCAGTAGTAAGATACCGACAGGGGCTATTCAGCCCCAGCATTTT